This paragraph reports one T cell receptor beta chain. Sequencing of TCR beta was undertaken in CD8+ and CD4+ T cells derived from blood. CD8+ and CD4+ T cells were negatively isolated; TEMRA cells were FACS-enriched. The RNA input was about 0.45 to 1 ug, and it was reverse transcribed with random hexamers. TCRdb called the immunoSEQ multiplex PCR reads again in MiXCR, with one record for every CDR3 protein. The sample carries some 160,000 distinct CDR3 sequences, roughly 95% recorded once. These data are taken from a study of CD8 T cells in Susac syndrome. V was clipped by 5 bases and J by 5 bases; unmatched bases: 5. Germline CDR1 reads MRHNA; CDR2 reads SNTAGT. CDR3 length: 14 amino acids.

The sequence derives from a human donor with Susac syndrome. The chain carries TRBV6-4 and TRBJ2-2; 7 bases fit TRBD1. Material for sequencing was CD4+ T cells from PBMCs. Written as DNA, the CDR3 is TGTGCCAGCAGTCCCGGGACAGAGACCGGGGAGCTGTTTTTT. Protein: CASSPGTETGELFF.